This record concerns one TCR beta chain sequence. Its specificity is not known. The sample's time point: cycle 4 day 1 (C4D1), after less than 7 weeks of nivolumab. Every single patient, without exception, relapsed after autologous stem cell transplantation, and brentuximab vedotin exposure varied. Only in-frame clones appear in the TCRdb table, and some are missing; sequencing was by immunoSEQ multiplex PCR. The sample shows about 47,000 clones, about 80% of them seen only once. This sample stems from a study of PD-1 blockade in classical Hodgkin lymphoma. Study observations and caveats: Patients newly diagnosed and complete responders had comparable baseline diversity.

This sequence originates from a human donor with classical Hodgkin lymphoma. Sample: peripheral blood mononuclear cells (PBMCs), taken before the fourth cycle of nivolumab.

The CDR3 DNA reads as TGTGCCAGCAGTGACTCATTATCTAGCGGGAGGCGGAATGAGCAGTTCTTC. Translated: CASSDSLSSGRRNEQFF. The chain is built from TRBV6-4 and TRBJ2-1, with 11 bases identical to TRBD2. The CDR3 extends over 17 amino acids. CDR1 is MRHNA, CDR2 SNTAGT, per germline. The V and J ends lost 0 bases and 7 bases, in that order; junction bases with no gene match: 8.